These 23 T cell receptor beta chains originate from one sample sequenced in a study of shared clonotypes between healthy human individuals. Repertoires were generated with immunoSEQ multiplex PCR, while TCRdb's copy carries only in-frame clones and drops some. Of 650,000 to 800,000 clones listed, around 77% are singletons. Sequencing was performed on memory CD4+ T cells sorted from blood. Subset in this sample: CD45RA-negative fraction. These receptors originate from a woman aged 25 to 39 in good health.

This chain joins TRBV18 and TRBJ2-1, with 10 bases that match TRBD2. The CDR3 runs to 15 residues. The germline gives CDR1 KGHSH, CDR2 LQKENI. V lost 4 bases to trimming and J lost 2 bases; unmatched junction nucleotides: 2. This CDR3 reads CASSQTSGTYNEQFF. The CDR3 region has the DNA TGTGCCAGCTCACAAACTAGCGGGACCTACAATGAGCAGTTCTTC.

The chain uses TRBV6-4 and TRBJ2-2, with a weak D call TRBD2 (6 bases). The CDR3 is 13 residues long. With 10 bases removed from V and 1 base from J, the gap between germline ends came to 10 bases. CDR1 and CDR2 from the germline V gene are MRHNA and SNTAGT. The CDR3 sequence: CATRAGNTGELFF. DNA for the CDR3: TGTGCCACAAGAGCGGGGAACACCGGGGAGCTGTTTTTT.

J is TRBJ2-2 and V is TRBV7-9; 11 bases agree with TRBD2. J gave up 1 base and V 5 bases, and 6 bases lay outside the gene matches. This CDR3 spans 17 amino acids. Germline V gene data show CDR1 as SEHNR and CDR2 as FQNEAQ (reference sequence). The CDR3 sequence: CASSRTSGSRNTGELFF. The CDR3 bases are TGTGCCAGCAGCCGCACTAGCGGGAGTCGGAACACCGGGGAGCTGTTTTTT.

V gene TRBV7-2 combines with J gene TRBJ2-5; D ambiguous. The CDR3 covers 15 residues. Looked up from germline, CDR1 is SGHTA and CDR2 is FQGNSA. V dropped 2 bases and J dropped 5 bases, with 15 bases sitting between them. The CDR3 spells CASSLTTAKWETQYF. DNA for the CDR3: TGTGCCAGCAGCTTAACTACAGCGAAGTGGGAGACCCAGTACTTC.

The J gene is TRBJ2-7, the V gene TRBV7-9; 8 bases map to TRBD2. The J segment lost 2 bases and the V segment lost 2 bases, leaving 5 bases of the junction unmatched. Germline CDR1 is SEHNR and CDR2 is FQNEAQ (reference sequence). The CDR3 totals 15 residues. DNA for the CDR3: TGTGCCAGCAGCTTAACAGCGGGAGTGACCTACGAGCAGTACTTC. Its protein is CASSLTAGVTYEQYF.

This clone was recorded only once. This rearrangement joins TRBV25-1 to TRBJ1-4, with TRBD1 matching 7 bases. Trimming at V came to 3 bases and at J to 6 bases, leaving 10 bases not matched to a gene. Per germline, CDR1 MGHDK and CDR2 SYGVNS. This CDR3 spans 16 amino acids. The CDR3 reads CASSDSRDRPHEKLFF. Here the CDR3 DNA reads TGTGCCAGCAGTGACTCTAGGGACAGACCTCATGAAAAACTGTTTTTT.

Only one count was recorded for this clone. V usage is TRBV9 and J usage is TRBJ2-5, with TRBD1 identical over 7 bases. After removal of 4 bases from V and 5 bases from J, the junction contained 5 bases not matched to a gene. The CDR3 has 13 residues. CDR1 is SGDLS, CDR2 YYNGEE, per germline. The CDR3: CASSTGVAETQYF. In nucleotides, the CDR3 is TGTGCCAGCAGCACAGGGGTCGCTGAGACCCAGTACTTC. Together with reference TRBV9 and TRBJ2-5, the CDR3 gives the full variable domain: DSGVTQTPKHLITATGQRVTLRCSPRSGDLSVYWYQQSLDQGLQFLIQYYNGEERAKGNILERFSAQQFPDLHSELNLSSLELGDSALYFCASSTGVAETQYFGPGTRLLVL.

This clone was detected only a few times. The rearrangement uses TRBV20-1 and TRBJ1-1; D uncertain. This CDR3 contains 11 residues. Trimming stripped 4 bases from V and 0 bases from J, with 3 bases between. The germline CDR1 and CDR2 sequences are DFQATT and SNEGSKA (reference sequence). CDR3 loop: CSAKLNTEAFF. CDR3 nucleotides: TGCAGTGCTAAGTTGAACACTGAAGCTTTCTTT.

This clone has a handful of counts. This chain connects TRBV15 to TRBJ1-4; 8 bases map to TRBD1. CDR1 and CDR2 (germline): LNHNV, YYDKDF (reference sequence). Trimming removed 2 bases from V and 6 bases from J; junction bases left unmatched: 2. There are 14 residues in the CDR3. CDR3 DNA sequence: TGTGCCACCAGCAGACAGGGACAGGATGAAAAACTGTTTTTT. Residues: CATSRQGQDEKLFF. Full variable domain (remainder filled in from reference TRBV15 and TRBJ1-4): DAMVIQNPRYQVTQFGKPVTLSCSQTLNHNVMYWYQQKSSQAPKLLFHYYDKDFNNEADTPDNFQSRRPNTSFCFLDIRSPGLGDTAMYLCATSRQGQDEKLFFGSGTQLSVL.

Of note for this clone: One end of the junction varies from germline; a read error may be responsible. CDR3 sequence reads: CASSPLDGGTIF. The CDR3 DNA is TGCGCCAGCAGCCCCCTTGATGGGGGCACCATCTTC. The chain combines TRBV5-1 with TRBJ2-7; D is possibly TRBD1 (6 bases). Germline V gives CDR1 SGHRS, CDR2 YFSETQ. This CDR3 is built from 12 residues.

As for this clone: The identical CDR3 is also encoded by other nucleotide sequences in the sample. The J gene is TRBJ1-2, the V gene TRBV11-2; D gene ambiguous. V shed 1 base and J shed 1 base, with 4 bases lying between them. CDR1 SGHAT and CDR2 FQNNGV come from the germline V gene. The CDR3 runs 13 residues. The CDR3 loop is CASSLGLNYGYTF. The CDR3 DNA reads as TGTGCCAGCAGCTTAGGACTTAACTATGGCTACACCTTC.

The J gene is TRBJ2-5, the V gene TRBV11-2; D might be TRBD1 or TRBD2, each matching 6 bases. This CDR3 region has 17 residues. V lost 0 bases and J lost 7, with 21 bases in between. Germline assignment: CDR1 SGHAT and CDR2 FQNNGV. CDR3 protein: CASSLDRGRGPAGTQYF. The CDR3 nucleotides are TGTGCCAGCAGCTTAGATCGGGGGCGGGGCCCGGCGGGGACCCAGTACTTC.

The chain has TRBV5-4 and TRBJ2-1; either TRBD1 or TRBD2 may supply D (5 bases each). Germline V lookup: CDR1 SGHNT, CDR2 YYREEE (reference sequence). This CDR3 is 15 amino acids long. The V end was cut by 4 bases, the J end by 3 bases, with 14 bases between. This CDR3 reads CASSRDANSYNEQFF. In nucleotides, the CDR3 is TGTGCCAGCAGCCGGGACGCGAACAGCTACAATGAGCAGTTCTTC.

The J gene is TRBJ1-5, the V gene TRBV18; D unclear. V was trimmed by 3 bases and J by 4 bases, leaving 10 bases between them. The germline CDR1 and CDR2 sequences are KGHSH and LQKENI. The CDR3 contains 14 residues. The CDR3 sequence is CASSPGWQNQPQHF. CDR3 sequence (DNA): TGTGCCAGCTCACCTGGATGGCAGAATCAGCCCCAGCATTTT.

This clone was seen many times. J is TRBJ1-2 and V is TRBV7-2; 7 bases fit TRBD1. This CDR3 contains 15 residues. Germline CDR1 is SGHTA and CDR2 is FQGNSA. Trimming removed 4 bases from V and 0 bases from J; junction bases left unmatched: 5. The CDR3 reads CASSSRGPTNYGYTF. In DNA form, the CDR3 reads TGTGCCAGCAGCTCGAGGGGGCCCACTAACTATGGCTACACCTTC. Drawing the rest from reference TRBV7-2 and TRBJ1-2, the complete variable domain is GAGVSQSPSNKVTEKGKDVELRCDPISGHTALYWYRQSLGQGLEFLIYFQGNSAPDKSGLPSDRFSAERTGGSVSTLTIQRTQQEDSAVYLCASSSRGPTNYGYTFGSGTRLTVV.

The chain carries TRBV6-1 and TRBJ2-5; TRBD2 aligns across 9 bases. Germline loops: CDR1 MNHNS, CDR2 SASEGT. The V and J ends lost 3 bases and 6 bases, in that order; junction bases with no gene match: 5. This CDR3 contains 14 residues. The CDR3 bases are TGTGCCAGCAGTGAGGGCGGGAGGGCCAAGACCCAGTACTTC. Translating it yields CASSEGGRAKTQYF.

There are many counts of this clone. CDR3 nucleotide sequence: TGTGCCACCAGCAGAGTAGGGACGGGGAACACTGAAGCTTTCTTT. This codes for CATSRVGTGNTEAFF. This chain links TRBV15 with TRBJ1-1; D possibly corresponds to TRBD1 (5 bases). Looked up from germline, CDR1 is LNHNV and CDR2 is YYDKDF (reference sequence). V lost 1 base and J lost 1, with 10 bases in between. The CDR3 loop spans 15 amino acids.

The chain uses TRBV5-1 and TRBJ2-1; D perhaps matches TRBD2 (5 bases). Looked up from germline, CDR1 is SGHRS and CDR2 is YFSETQ. Deletions cut 4 bases from V and 0 bases from J, with 14 bases between. The CDR3 has 16 residues. The CDR3 loop reads CASSPRTGSSYNEQFF. In DNA form, the CDR3 reads TGCGCCAGCAGCCCCCGAACGGGGAGCTCCTACAATGAGCAGTTCTTC.

This chain connects TRBV5-6 to TRBJ2-1; 7 bases are shared with TRBD1. The germline V gene encodes CDR1 SGHDT and CDR2 YYEEEE. The V and J ends lost 0 bases and 2 bases, in that order; junction bases with no gene match: 8. The CDR3 extends over 17 amino acids. CDR3 in amino acids: CASSLVQGTNTYNEQFF. CDR3 coding DNA: TGTGCCAGCAGCTTGGTACAGGGGACGAACACCTACAATGAGCAGTTCTTC.

This sequence joins TRBV10-1 and TRBJ2-3, with D perhaps matching TRBD2 (5 bases). The CDR3 consists of 15 residues. Deletions cut 3 bases from V and 0 bases from J, with 10 bases between. Germline V gene data show CDR1 as WNHNN and CDR2 as SYGVQD (reference sequence). The DNA of the CDR3 is TGCGCCAGCAGTGATTATACGGGGAGCACAGATACGCAGTATTTT. Translated, it gives CASSDYTGSTDTQYF.

The genes are TRBV5-1 and TRBJ1-1; no clear D. Germline CDR1 is SGHRS and CDR2 is YFSETQ. V was shortened by 4 bases and J by 1 base, with 8 bases between the two germline ends. The CDR3 contains 13 residues. The CDR3 nucleotides read TGCGCCAGCAGCGGAGGGTGGAACACTGAAGCTTTCTTT. The encoded protein is CASSGGWNTEAFF.

V and J are TRBV19 and TRBJ2-7, with 8 bases that match TRBD1. CDR1 LNHDA and CDR2 SQIVND come from the germline V gene (reference sequence). The CDR3 extends over 14 amino acids. The V and J ends lost 3 bases and 9 bases, in that order; junction bases with no gene match: 10. The CDR3 coding sequence is TGTGCCAGTAGTATCAGACAGGGGAGTCGCTGGCAGTACTTC. Translation: CASSIRQGSRWQYF.

This clone came up a few times. A much larger clone differs by one base, so this may be a read error. The sample carries other DNA sequences with the same CDR3. V is TRBV28 and J is TRBJ1-5; no firm D call. Germline CDR1 and CDR2: MDHEN and SYDVKM. The CDR3 runs 13 residues. Trimming stripped 6 bases from V and 2 bases from J, with 8 bases between. The chain's CDR3 is CASSPTGNQPQHF. The CDR3 DNA sequence: TGTGCCAGCAGCCCGACGGGCAATCAGCCCCAGCATTTT.